Listed here are 32 T cell receptor beta chains from one sample, sequenced in a study of cytomegalovirus exposure and HLA in healthy donors. The study ran its PCR with 60 Vbeta and 13 Jbeta primers. Libraries were prepared by immunoSEQ multiplex PCR; TCRdb keeps only in-frame clonotypes and omits some of them. Of some 100,000 clones in the sample, more than 60% were seen once. Input material: PBMCs. The receptors come from a woman between 18 and 29 years old in good health and CMV-seropositive.

The chain couples TRBV6-1 to TRBJ2-7; possible D gene TRBD1, 6 bases. The CDR3 is 15 amino acids. Trimming pared 7 bases from V and 1 base from J, leaving 17 bases between. The V gene's germline CDR1 is MNHNS and CDR2 SASEGT. The CDR3 DNA sequence: TGTGCCAGCACCAAGCAGGGGCTGGGTTCCTACGAGCAGTACTTC. It codes for CASTKQGLGSYEQYF.

In the case of this clone: The junction departs from the called germline gene at one end, perhaps through a read error. The chain is built from TRBV7-7 and TRBJ2-7, with D perhaps TRBD2 (6 bases). The length of the CDR3 is 15 residues. Germline V lookup: CDR1 SSHAT, CDR2 FNYEAQ (reference sequence). The CDR3 DNA sequence: TGTGCTAGCAGCTCCGGACTGGGGGGATCCTACGAGCAGTACTTC. It translates to CASSSGLGGSYEQYF.

V and J are TRBV6-4 and TRBJ2-1; 9 bases map to TRBD2. Losses at the gene ends were 4 bases for V and 9 bases for J; bases not matched to a gene: 4. The CDR3 sequence is 13 residues long. Germline CDR1 reads MRHNA; CDR2 reads SNTAGT. The chain's CDR3 is CASSARLAAEQFF. The CDR3 bases are TGTGCCAGCAGTGCCCGACTAGCGGCTGAGCAGTTCTTC.

The chain is built from TRBV7-2 and TRBJ1-5; 10 bases fit TRBD1. The CDR3 has 14 residues. Germline V gene lookup returns CDR1 SGHTA and CDR2 FQGNSA. The ends lost 4 bases at V and 8 bases at J; junction bases unmatched: 5. Here the CDR3 reads CASSSRDRGEPQHF. DNA for the CDR3: TGTGCCAGCAGCTCGAGGGACAGGGGTGAGCCCCAGCATTTT.

This chain connects TRBV29-1 to TRBJ2-1; a weak D match, TRBD2 (5 bases). The germline V and J ends were trimmed by 8 bases and 0 bases, with 8 bases remaining between them. The CDR3 spans 12 residues. CDR1 and CDR2 from the germline V gene are SQVTM and ANQGSEA. The CDR3 region is CSCGSSYNEQFF. CDR3 DNA: TGCAGCTGTGGGAGCTCCTACAATGAGCAGTTCTTC.

This clone has a count of ten or more. The rearrangement uses TRBV29-1 and TRBJ1-2; D gene ambiguous. V was clipped by 2 bases and J by 5 bases, with 15 bases between them. The CDR3 loop spans 14 amino acids. Germline V gene data show CDR1 as SQVTM and CDR2 as ANQGSEA. DNA for the CDR3: TGCAGCGTTGAAAACATAGGAGGGATATATGGCTACACCTTC. Translation gives CSVENIGGIYGYTF.

The J gene is TRBJ2-7, the V gene TRBV28; TRBD1 aligns across 10 bases. V shed 3 bases, J shed 11 bases, and the junction held 7 bases outside the gene matches. CDR3 length equals 13 residues. Germline V gene lookup returns CDR1 MDHEN and CDR2 SYDVKM. Here the CDR3 reads CASSLDRGIDEYF. Here the CDR3 DNA reads TGTGCCAGCAGTTTGGACAGGGGGATTGATGAGTACTTC. Full variable domain (outside the CDR3, taken from reference TRBV28 and TRBJ2-7): DVKVTQSSRYLVKRTGEKVFLECVQDMDHENMFWYRQDPGLGLRLIYFSYDVKMKEKGDIPEGYSVSREKKERFSLILESASTNQTSMYLCASSLDRGIDEYFGPGTRLTVT.

The genes are TRBV27 and TRBJ2-7; D call uncertain. Germline CDR1 and CDR2: MNHEY and SMNVEV (reference sequence). This CDR3 region has 14 residues. Trimming cost V 6 bases and J 5 bases, with 17 bases left between them. The CDR3 nucleotides read TGTGCCAGCAGCCCTACTTTAGGAGCTGACGAGCAGTACTTC. It specifies CASSPTLGADEQYF.

This clone was counted only a few times. This chain joins TRBV28 and TRBJ1-2; 8 nucleotides line up with TRBD1. V lost 5 bases, J lost 8 bases, and 4 bases stayed unmatched. The CDR3 runs 12 residues. Looked up from germline, CDR1 is MDHEN and CDR2 is SYDVKM. The CDR3: CASSRQGLGYTF. CDR3 coding DNA: TGTGCCAGCAGTCGACAGGGGCTCGGCTACACCTTC.

The J gene is TRBJ2-7, the V gene TRBV7-3, with a possible D match to TRBD2 (6 bases). With 2 bases removed from V and 0 bases from J, the gap between germline ends came to 8 bases. The CDR3 sequence is 14 residues long. Germline lookup yields CDR1 SGHTA and CDR2 FQGTGA. The CDR3 reads CASSLRESSYEQYF. DNA of the CDR3: TGTGCCAGCAGCTTACGGGAGAGCTCCTACGAGCAGTACTTC.

The CDR3 DNA follows: TGTGCCAGCAGCCCAGGGACAGTTTTCAACTATGGCTACACCTTC. Protein sequence: CASSPGTVFNYGYTF. The chain combines TRBV27 with TRBJ1-2, with 7 bases identical to TRBD1. The CDR3 is 15 amino acids. The trim removed 6 bases at V and 2 bases at J, leaving 9 bases unmatched. Germline V gene data show CDR1 as MNHEY and CDR2 as SMNVEV (reference sequence).

The V gene is TRBV9, the J gene TRBJ2-5; possibly TRBD2 for D (6 bases). Trimming took 5 bases from V and 9 from J, leaving 20 bases between them. Germline assignment: CDR1 SGDLS and CDR2 YYNGEE. The CDR3 totals 14 residues. Here the CDR3 reads CASSSGVGLLAQYF. Here the CDR3 DNA reads TGTGCCAGCAGTTCGGGGGTAGGATTGTTAGCCCAGTACTTC.

V gene TRBV9 combines with J gene TRBJ2-1, with 9 positions matching TRBD2. Germline CDR1 and CDR2: SGDLS and YYNGEE. Trimming took 0 bases from V and 5 from J; bases not matched to a gene: 6. The CDR3 has 16 amino acids. The CDR3 protein is CASSVVLAGVDNEQFF. The CDR3 DNA sequence: TGTGCCAGCAGCGTAGTGTTAGCGGGAGTGGACAATGAGCAGTTCTTC.

The CDR3 protein is CASSLYPGGGSYEQYF. The CDR3 nucleotides read TGTGCCAGCAGCTTATACCCGGGGGGGGGCTCCTACGAGCAGTACTTC. This sequence joins TRBV7-2 and TRBJ2-7; 8 nucleotides align to TRBD2. CDR1 is SGHTA and CDR2 is FQGNSA in the germline V gene. The length of the CDR3 is 16 residues. J gave up 0 bases and V 2 bases, and 6 bases lay outside the gene matches.

The chain has TRBV28 and TRBJ2-3, with TRBD2 matching 8 bases. V shed 6 bases and J 0 bases; nucleotides not matched to a gene: 2. This CDR3 contains 14 residues. Germline CDR1 and CDR2: MDHEN and SYDVKM. The CDR3 loop reads CASSIAGSTDTQYF. CDR3 sequence (DNA): TGTGCCAGCAGCATAGCGGGAAGCACAGATACGCAGTATTTT.

CDR3 region: CASTPSGGYYNEQFF. The CDR3 DNA sequence: TGTGCCAGCACCCCTAGCGGGGGGTACTACAATGAGCAGTTCTTC. This chain links TRBV7-6 with TRBJ2-1; 11 bases are a match to TRBD2. Germline CDR1 is SGHVS and CDR2 is FNYEAQ. This CDR3 has 15 residues. The V and J ends lost 7 bases and 3 bases, in that order; junction bases with no gene match: 5.

The chain employs TRBV7-9 and TRBJ1-2; no clear D gene. CDR3 size: 16 residues. The germline V and J ends were trimmed by 6 bases and 4 bases, with 21 bases remaining between them. Germline V gene data show CDR1 as SEHNR and CDR2 as FQNEAQ (reference sequence). CDR3 region: CASSSPGWGEGYGYTF. Written as DNA, the CDR3 is TGTGCCAGCAGTTCCCCTGGTTGGGGAGAGGGCTATGGCTACACCTTC.

The chain is built from TRBV7-8 and TRBJ2-3, with 10 bases fitting TRBD2. The trim removed 4 bases at V and 1 base at J, leaving 11 bases unmatched. The CDR3 length is 18 residues. CDR1 is SGHVS and CDR2 is FQNEAQ in the germline V gene. The chain's CDR3 is CASSSVASGRGGTDTQYF. CDR3 DNA sequence: TGTGCCAGCAGCTCCGTGGCTAGCGGGAGAGGGGGCACAGATACGCAGTATTTT.

The chain joins TRBV4-1 to TRBJ1-3, with TRBD1 identical over 7 bases. The J segment lost 10 bases and the V segment lost 3 bases, leaving 6 bases of the junction unmatched. This CDR3 region has 13 residues. Germline V gene data show CDR1 as MGHRA and CDR2 as YSYEKL. The CDR3 here is CASSQGRQGTIYF. The CDR3 DNA is TGCGCCAGCAGCCAGGGACGACAGGGAACCATATATTTT.

The table lists this clone with a few counts. The J gene is TRBJ1-4, the V gene TRBV11-2; TRBD1 aligns across 7 bases. The J segment lost 9 bases and the V segment lost 6 bases, leaving 10 bases of the junction unmatched. The CDR3 loop spans 14 amino acids. Germline CDR1 SGHAT, CDR2 FQNNGV. In DNA, the CDR3 is TGTGCCAGCAGTTCATCGGGACAGCCCAAAAAACTGTTTTTT. The encoded protein is CASSSSGQPKKLFF.

The J gene is TRBJ2-5, the V gene TRBV19, with a weak D call TRBD1 (6 bases). CDR3 size: 14 residues. Trimming removed 8 bases at V and 4 bases at J, with 17 bases between. The germline V gene has CDR1 LNHDA and CDR2 SQIVND (reference sequence). The CDR3 is CASSGTTLGETQYF. The DNA for the CDR3 is TGTGCCAGTTCCGGGACAACTCTTGGAGAGACCCAGTACTTC.

The genes are TRBV19 and TRBJ2-1, with 10 bases lining up with TRBD2. CDR1 is LNHDA, CDR2 SQIVND, per germline (reference sequence). V lost 5 bases to trimming and J lost 3 bases; unmatched junction nucleotides: 4. The CDR3 has 15 amino acids. This CDR3 reads CASSATSGVYNEQFF. CDR3 in DNA: TGTGCCAGTAGTGCTACTAGCGGGGTCTACAATGAGCAGTTCTTC.

This clone has a handful of counts. The sample has other DNA sequences that encode this CDR3 too. This rearrangement joins TRBV6-4 to TRBJ2-1, with 8 bases lining up with TRBD2. This CDR3 spans 16 amino acids. CDR1 and CDR2 (germline): MRHNA, SNTAGT. After removal of 0 bases from V and 7 bases from J, the junction contained 8 bases not matched to a gene. The CDR3 region is CASSDSGSGKANEQFF. CDR3 in DNA: TGTGCCAGCAGTGACTCGGGTAGCGGGAAGGCGAATGAGCAGTTCTTC.

V is TRBV14 and J is TRBJ1-4, with 8 bases identical to TRBD1. V shed 3 bases and J 8 bases; nucleotides not matched to a gene: 5. This CDR3 comprises 14 residues. Germline V gene lookup returns CDR1 SGHDN and CDR2 FVKESK. The CDR3 sequence: CASSHSGQDEKLFF. The CDR3 DNA is TGTGCCAGCAGCCACTCGGGACAGGACGAAAAACTGTTTTTT. Full variable domain (missing parts from reference TRBV14 and TRBJ1-4): EAGVTQFPSHSVIEKGQTVTLRCDPISGHDNLYWYRRVMGKEIKFLLHFVKESKQDESGMPNNRFLAERTGGTYSTLKVQPAELEDSGVYFCASSHSGQDEKLFFGSGTQLSVL.

This sequence joins TRBV30 and TRBJ2-5, with TRBD1 matching over 7 bases. The J call may not be correct, given that the DNA end is closer to TRBJ2-7. Germline V gives CDR1 GTSNPN, CDR2 SVGIG (reference sequence). This CDR3 is built from 13 residues. The CDR3 nucleotides read TGTGCCTGGAGTGAGGGACAGTCCCACGAGCAGTACTTC. This gives the protein CAWSEGQSHEQYF.

The V and J genes are TRBV30 and TRBJ2-7; D is perhaps TRBD2 (6 bases). The germline V gene encodes CDR1 GTSNPN and CDR2 SVGIG (reference sequence). V dropped 5 bases and J dropped 3 bases, with 11 bases sitting between them. The CDR3 runs 12 residues. CDR3 DNA sequence: TGTGCCTGGGCGGGACTTCACTACGAGCAGTACTTC. Encoded protein: CAWAGLHYEQYF.

The genes are TRBV2 and TRBJ1-1; the match to TRBD1 covers 7 bases. The germline gives CDR1 SNHLY, CDR2 FYNNEI. CDR3 length: 15 residues. J lost 6 bases, V lost 5 bases, and 12 bases had no gene match. In DNA form, the CDR3 reads TGTGCCAGCAGTATACGACAGGGCGGTTTCGCTGAAGCTTTCTTT. As protein: CASSIRQGGFAEAFF.

V usage is TRBV29-1 and J usage is TRBJ2-7, with D maybe TRBD1 (6 bases). V lost 1 base, J lost 6 bases, and 25 bases lay in between. CDR1 and CDR2 from the germline V gene are SQVTM and ANQGSEA. This CDR3 has 17 amino acids. The CDR3 loop is CSVEGGYQTDTGPEQYF. As DNA, the CDR3 is TGCAGCGTTGAAGGGGGATACCAGACGGACACAGGGCCCGAGCAGTACTTC.

This chain uses TRBV9 with TRBJ2-7; D is unresolved. Trimming pared 0 bases from V and 3 bases from J, leaving 4 bases between. This CDR3 contains 12 residues. Per germline, CDR1 SGDLS and CDR2 YYNGEE. The DNA of the CDR3 is TGTGCCAGCAGCGTAGATAACTACGAGCAGTACTTC. Encoded protein: CASSVDNYEQYF.

The chain carries TRBV10-3 and TRBJ2-1; TRBD2 agrees at 7 bases. Germline loops: CDR1 ENHRY, CDR2 SYGVKD. V shed 6 bases, J shed 5 bases, and the junction held 4 bases outside the gene matches. The CDR3 has 13 amino acids. The CDR3 loop is CAISGTTNNEQFF. The CDR3 DNA reads TGTGCCATCAGCGGGACTACTAACAATGAGCAGTTCTTC.

This clone has more than one count but fewer than ten. The chain uses TRBV5-1 and TRBJ2-7; no clear D. CDR1 and CDR2 (germline): SGHRS, YFSETQ. The CDR3 covers 13 residues. With 0 bases removed from V and 4 bases from J, the gap between germline ends came to 8 bases. CDR3 nucleotides: TGCGCCAGCAGCTTGGATGCAGATTACGAGCAGTACTTC. Translated: CASSLDADYEQYF.

This clone was observed a single time. The rearrangement joins TRBV30 to TRBJ2-5; no firm D call. The germline V gene has CDR1 GTSNPN and CDR2 SVGIG (reference sequence). CDR3 length: 11 amino acids. V lost 4 bases and J lost 5, with 8 bases in between. Here the CDR3 reads CAWTAVETQYF. The DNA of the CDR3 is TGTGCCTGGACGGCGGTCGAGACCCAGTACTTC. The variable domain in full, completed from reference TRBV30 and TRBJ2-5, reads SQTIHQWPATLVQPVGSPLSLECTVEGTSNPNLYWYRQAAGRGLQLLFYSVGIGQISSEVPQNLSASRPQDRQFILSSKKLLLSDSGFYLCAWTAVETQYFGPGTRLLVL.